The 29 T cell receptor beta chains in this list originate from one sample, sequenced in a study of T cell responses to AZD1222 COVID-19 vaccine (dated by TCRdb to about 2021). The receptor library was made with the immunoSEQ multiplex PCR assay. TCRdb stores this immuneACCESS table with in-frame sequences only. Part of the clones is absent; in the studies checked, under half of the shortfall reflects unresolved V genes, and no reason is known for the rest. Counted in this sample were some 140,000 clones; approximately 90% of them appeared once. The top ten clonotypes cover approximately 2.6% of the sample. This specimen's time point label, per the study, means: baseline before first vaccination. This specimen was peripheral blood, taken on day 0 of AZD1222 vaccination. The receptors were gathered from an adult in good health.

This clone came up a few times. The J gene is TRBJ2-2, the V gene TRBV11-3, with D perhaps matching TRBD2 (5 bases). The CDR3 runs to 16 residues. Germline V gene sequence: CDR1 SGHNT, CDR2 YENEEA. Trimming pared 1 base from V and 0 bases from J, leaving 9 bases between. CDR3 coding DNA: TGTGCCAGCAGCTTAGGCGGGTCAGCGAACACCGGGGAGCTGTTTTTT. This encodes CASSLGGSANTGELFF. The full variable domain, its missing parts supplied by reference TRBV11-3 and TRBJ2-2, is EAGVVQSPRYKIIEKKQPVAFWCNPISGHNTLYWYLQNLGQGPELLIRYENEEAVDDSQLPKDRFSAERLKGVDSTLKIQPAELGDSAVYLCASSLGGSANTGELFFGEGSRLTVL.

The rearrangement joins TRBV19 to TRBJ1-2, with a weak D call TRBD1 (6 bases). CDR3 size: 13 residues. Germline assignment: CDR1 LNHDA and CDR2 SQIVND (reference sequence). Between the trimmed V and J ends, which lost 4 bases and 5 bases, there was a span of 11 bases. CDR3 protein: CASSTGQLYGYTF. Written as DNA, the CDR3 is TGTGCCAGTAGTACCGGACAGCTTTATGGCTACACCTTC.

This clone was counted a single time. V usage is TRBV4-3 and J usage is TRBJ1-2; D might be TRBD1 (5 bases). The CDR3 loop spans 15 amino acids. CDR1 and CDR2 from the germline V gene are LGHNA and YSLEER. Trimming cost V 0 bases and J 5 bases, with 13 bases left between them. CDR3 protein: CASSQDRDSRYGYTF. Written as DNA, the CDR3 is TGCGCCAGCAGCCAAGATCGCGACAGCCGATATGGCTACACCTTC.

This chain links TRBV5-1 with TRBJ2-1; D possibly corresponds to TRBD2 (5 bases). Trimming shortened V by 9 bases and J by 0 bases, and 13 bases separated the two germline ends. CDR1 is SGHRS, CDR2 YFSETQ, per germline. This CDR3 has 14 amino acids. CDR3 coding DNA: TGCGCCACCTCGGAAGGGAGCTCCTACAATGAGCAGTTCTTC. It specifies CATSEGSSYNEQFF.

This sequence joins TRBV2 and TRBJ1-5; 7 bases line up with TRBD1. Germline V gene data show CDR1 as SNHLY and CDR2 as FYNNEI. The J segment lost 6 bases and the V segment lost 4 bases, leaving 6 bases of the junction unmatched. This CDR3 contains 14 residues. The CDR3 nucleotides read TGTGCCAGCAGTGTGGCCAGGGGGATTCAGCCCCAGCATTTT. Protein product: CASSVARGIQPQHF.

The rearrangement links TRBV2 to TRBJ2-1, with 13 bases identical to TRBD2. The germline gives CDR1 SNHLY, CDR2 FYNNEI. V trimming: 6 bases; J trimming: 6 bases; junction bases outside the gene matches: 5. The CDR3 is made up of 15 amino acids. CDR3 sequence: CASRETSGGTNEQFF. Here the CDR3 DNA reads TGTGCCAGCAGGGAGACTAGCGGGGGGACCAATGAGCAGTTCTTC.

This chain uses TRBV4-3 with TRBJ2-1; D call uncertain. V shed 4 bases and J shed 7 bases, with 8 bases lying between them. From germline, CDR1 is LGHNA and CDR2 YSLEER. This CDR3 has 12 residues. CDR3 in amino acids: CASSRSQNEQFF. CDR3 nucleotide sequence: TGCGCCAGCAGCCGCTCCCAAAATGAGCAGTTCTTC.

This chain links TRBV19 with TRBJ1-2; TRBD1 is a possible D gene (5 bases). Germline CDR1 reads LNHDA; CDR2 reads SQIVND (reference sequence). Trimming took 5 bases from V and 5 from J, leaving 24 bases between them. The CDR3 loop spans 17 amino acids. The CDR3 is CASSFPGGGSAAYGYTF. The CDR3, as DNA: TGTGCCAGTAGTTTCCCGGGTGGGGGATCAGCGGCTTATGGCTACACCTTC.

The CDR3 sequence: CASSSPTGDNWALHF. In DNA form, the CDR3 reads TGTGCCAGCAGCTCACCAACAGGGGACAACTGGGCCCTCCACTTT. The chain carries TRBV7-2 and TRBJ1-6; 7 bases line up with TRBD1. CDR3 length equals 15 residues. V lost 4 bases and J lost 14; bases outside the gene matches: 14. Looked up from germline, CDR1 is SGHTA and CDR2 is FQGNSA.

The rearrangement links TRBV5-1 to TRBJ2-7, with TRBD1 as a possible D gene (5 bases). The CDR3 spans 13 residues. Trimming pared 4 bases from V and 9 bases from J, leaving 17 bases between. Germline V CDR1 and CDR2: SGHRS, YFSETQ. CDR3 in DNA: TGCGCCAGCAGCATCATGTACTCTACAGGGCAGTACTTC. As protein: CASSIMYSTGQYF.

This clone was counted a single time. This CDR3 is CASSPGQGWGYTF. CDR3 DNA: TGTGCCAGCAGCCCCGGACAAGGGTGGGGCTACACCTTC. The V gene is TRBV7-6, the J gene TRBJ1-2, with a weak D call TRBD1 (5 bases). The CDR3 contains 13 residues. V was trimmed by 5 bases and J by 8 bases, leaving 15 bases between them. The germline gives CDR1 SGHVS, CDR2 FNYEAQ.

The chain has TRBV9 and TRBJ1-6; no definite D call. V was clipped by 0 bases and J by 8 bases, with 6 bases between them. Germline V gene sequence: CDR1 SGDLS, CDR2 YYNGEE. The CDR3 runs to 13 residues. The CDR3 sequence is CASSVEPDSPLHF. DNA for the CDR3: TGTGCCAGCAGCGTAGAGCCGGATTCACCCCTCCACTTT.

This clone was recorded once. This chain uses TRBV5-1 with TRBJ1-1, with no clear D. CDR1 SGHRS and CDR2 YFSETQ come from the germline V gene. The ends were cut back, 2 bases at V and 5 bases at J, with 16 bases in the middle. The CDR3 runs 15 residues. The CDR3 DNA follows: TGCGCCAGCAGCTTTGAAATGGGAGCGGGAACTGAAGCTTTCTTT. Its translation: CASSFEMGAGTEAFF.

The V and J genes are TRBV7-2 and TRBJ1-2; perhaps TRBD1 as D (5 bases). This CDR3 region has 14 residues. Trimming stripped 5 bases from V and 2 bases from J, with 12 bases between. Germline lookup yields CDR1 SGHTA and CDR2 FQGNSA. The CDR3 bases are TGTGCCAGCAGCCCAAGACGGGGGAACTATGGCTACACCTTC. Protein sequence: CASSPRRGNYGYTF. The full variable domain, rest sourced from reference TRBV7-2 and TRBJ1-2, is GAGVSQSPSNKVTEKGKDVELRCDPISGHTALYWYRQSLGQGLEFLIYFQGNSAPDKSGLPSDRFSAERTGGSVSTLTIQRTQQEDSAVYLCASSPRRGNYGYTFGSGTRLTVV.

The chain has TRBV5-1 and TRBJ2-1, with 10 bases lining up with TRBD2. V gave up 0 bases and J gave up 7 bases; unmatched junction bases: 4. The CDR3 sequence is 15 residues long. CDR1 SGHRS and CDR2 YFSETQ come from the germline V gene. Here the CDR3 reads CASSLVLAGENEQFF. Here the CDR3 DNA reads TGCGCCAGCAGCTTGGTTCTAGCGGGAGAAAATGAGCAGTTCTTC.

The V and J genes are TRBV5-1 and TRBJ1-2; D call uncertain. The length of the CDR3 is 13 residues. Deletions cut 5 bases from V and 5 bases from J, with 13 bases between. Germline loops: CDR1 SGHRS, CDR2 YFSETQ. In DNA, the CDR3 is TGCGCCAGCAGTCAAGACCGCACATATGGCTACACCTTC. This codes for CASSQDRTYGYTF. Looking up the rest from reference TRBV5-1 and TRBJ1-2 gives the full variable domain: KAGVTQTPRYLIKTRGQQVTLSCSPISGHRSVSWYQQTPGQGLQFLFEYFSETQRNKGNFPGRFSGRQFSNSRSEMNVSTLELGDSALYLCASSQDRTYGYTFGSGTRLTVV.

V is TRBV2 and J is TRBJ1-5, with D unclear. CDR3 length: 19 amino acids. With 1 base removed from V and 8 bases from J, the gap between germline ends came to 27 bases. CDR1 and CDR2 (germline): SNHLY, FYNNEI. As DNA, the CDR3 is TGTGCCAGCAGTGAAGTGCCTACTTTATTTAGAGGGAAGGGCAAGCCCCAGCATTTT. Translated: CASSEVPTLFRGKGKPQHF.

The chain uses TRBV28 and TRBJ1-1, with TRBD1 matching 8 bases. V was clipped by 5 bases and J by 1 base; unmatched bases: 3. This CDR3 contains 14 residues. In germline, CDR1 is MDHEN, CDR2 SYDVKM. The CDR3 region is CASSPGGRNTEAFF. As DNA, the CDR3 is TGTGCCAGCAGTCCAGGGGGCCGGAACACTGAAGCTTTCTTT.

This chain uses TRBV3-1 (or the pseudogene TRBV3-2) with TRBJ2-3, with 8 positions matching TRBD2. This CDR3 comprises 15 residues. V gave up 7 bases and J gave up 5 bases; unmatched junction bases: 11. Germline V gene lookup returns CDR1 LGHDT and CDR2 YNNKEL (reference sequence). The CDR3 loop is CASTRGGLGGDTQYF. In nucleotides, the CDR3 is TGTGCCAGCACCCGAGGGGGACTAGGAGGAGATACGCAGTATTTT.

This chain uses TRBV9 with TRBJ1-2, with D hard to call. Germline V gene sequence: CDR1 SGDLS, CDR2 YYNGEE. This CDR3 is 15 amino acids long. V shed 2 bases and J shed 6 bases, with 17 bases lying between them. The CDR3 DNA is TGTGCCAGCAGCGTTGAAGCGGGAGGTTTGGATGGCTACACCTTC. It is translated as CASSVEAGGLDGYTF.

V usage is TRBV18 and J usage is TRBJ1-2; no clear D. Per germline, CDR1 KGHSH and CDR2 LQKENI. Trimming stripped 4 bases from V and 6 bases from J, with 9 bases between. The CDR3 consists of 12 residues. The DNA of the CDR3 is TGTGCCAGCTCACTTAGCACTGATGGCTACACCTTC. Translating it yields CASSLSTDGYTF.

CDR3 nucleotides: TGTGCCAGCAGCTCCTCCGGGACAGGGGCGGCTAGCACTGAAGCTTTCTTT. Encoded protein: CASSSSGTGAASTEAFF. The rearrangement uses TRBV7-8 and TRBJ1-1, with 10 bases aligning to TRBD1. The CDR3 runs 17 residues. From germline, CDR1 is SGHVS and CDR2 FQNEAQ. The V and J ends lost 4 bases and 4 bases, in that order; junction bases with no gene match: 12. Supplemented by reference TRBV7-8 and TRBJ1-1, the full variable domain reads GAGVSQSPRYKVAKRGQDVALRCDPISGHVSLFWYQQALGQGPEFLTYFQNEAQLDKSGLPSDRFFAERPEGSVSTLKIQRTQQEDSAVYLCASSSSGTGAASTEAFFGQGTRLTVV.

This chain joins TRBV19 and TRBJ2-2, with 12 positions matching TRBD1. CDR3 length: 15 residues. V gave up 4 bases and J gave up 8 bases; unmatched junction bases: 5. Germline V gene sequence: CDR1 LNHDA, CDR2 SQIVND (reference sequence). The CDR3: CASSTRDRGHGELFF. CDR3 DNA: TGTGCCAGTAGTACCCGGGACAGGGGGCATGGGGAGCTGTTTTTT.

The chain is built from TRBV28 and TRBJ1-4, with 7 bases identical to TRBD1. V gave up 3 bases and J gave up 8 bases; unmatched junction bases: 6. Germline V gives CDR1 MDHEN, CDR2 SYDVKM. The CDR3 contains 14 residues. The CDR3 region has the DNA TGTGCCAGCAGTTTTGGAGACAGGGAGGAAAAACTGTTTTTT. Its protein is CASSFGDREEKLFF.

The gene calls are TRBV9 and TRBJ1-4; TRBD1 is a possible D gene (6 bases). Trimming cost V 0 bases and J 8 bases, with 14 bases left between them. Per the germline V gene, CDR1 is SGDLS and CDR2 is YYNGEE. The length of the CDR3 is 15 residues. This chain's CDR3 is CASSVAGGLGEKLFF. For the CDR3, the DNA is TGTGCCAGCAGCGTAGCGGGGGGGCTTGGGGAAAAACTGTTTTTT.

This sequence joins TRBV14 and TRBJ1-2, with TRBD1 as a possible D gene (6 bases). Germline values: CDR1 SGHDN, CDR2 FVKESK. V shed 3 bases and J shed 5 bases, with 16 bases lying between them. This CDR3 is 15 amino acids long. The CDR3 nucleotides read TGTGCCAGCAGCCAGGCCGGGGGGCTTCGGTATGGCTACACCTTC. Protein product: CASSQAGGLRYGYTF.

The J gene is TRBJ2-3, the V gene TRBV7-2; 7 bases are shared with TRBD1. The CDR3 length is 13 residues. J lost 4 bases, V lost 3 bases, and 1 base had no gene match. Germline V gene sequence: CDR1 SGHTA, CDR2 FQGNSA. CDR3 region: CASSFQGADTQYF. The CDR3 region has the DNA TGTGCCAGCAGCTTTCAGGGGGCAGATACGCAGTATTTT. Full variable domain (missing parts from reference TRBV7-2 and TRBJ2-3): GAGVSQSPSNKVTEKGKDVELRCDPISGHTALYWYRQSLGQGLEFLIYFQGNSAPDKSGLPSDRFSAERTGGSVSTLTIQRTQQEDSAVYLCASSFQGADTQYFGPGTRLTVL.

The chain couples TRBV4-1 to TRBJ1-2; TRBD1 might be the D (5 bases). V lost 0 bases and J lost 5, with 19 bases in between. Germline-derived CDR1 and CDR2 are MGHRA and YSYEKL. The CDR3 totals 17 residues. The CDR3 here is CASSQDSGWGVEYGYTF. CDR3 DNA sequence: TGCGCCAGCAGCCAAGATAGCGGGTGGGGCGTCGAATATGGCTACACCTTC.

J is TRBJ2-7 and V is TRBV25-1; D is unresolved. The CDR3 consists of 15 residues. Germline lookup yields CDR1 MGHDK and CDR2 SYGVNS. V was shortened by 2 bases and J by 7 bases, with 18 bases between the two germline ends. CDR3 coding DNA: TGTGCCAGCAGTGAAGTTCTGCCAGGATCGGAGGAGCAGTACTTC. The encoded protein is CASSEVLPGSEEQYF.